These 30 T cell receptor beta chains originate from one sample sequenced in a study of cytomegalovirus exposure and HLA in healthy donors. The primer mix had 60 Vbeta and 13 Jbeta primers. Libraries were prepared by immunoSEQ multiplex PCR; TCRdb keeps only in-frame clonotypes and omits some of them. Of about 140,000 clones in the sample, around 80% are singletons; the top ten hold roughly 3.1%. Sequencing was carried out using PBMCs. These receptors were obtained from a man younger than 35 in good health and CMV-seropositive.

This chain connects TRBV7-2 to TRBJ1-2, with a tentative D call TRBD1 (6 bases). CDR1 and CDR2 (germline): SGHTA, FQGNSA. This CDR3 spans 16 amino acids. Deletions cut 5 bases from V and 0 bases from J, with 16 bases between. The CDR3 protein is CASSQGGTHANYGYTF. The CDR3 DNA sequence: TGTGCCAGCAGCCAGGGTGGGACACATGCTAACTATGGCTACACCTTC.

This chain joins TRBV4-1 and TRBJ2-7; TRBD1 matches at 8 bases. This CDR3 is built from 15 residues. After removal of 4 bases from V and 7 bases from J, the junction contained 12 bases not matched to a gene. Germline V gene sequence: CDR1 MGHRA, CDR2 YSYEKL. CDR3 loop: CASSPEKQGVEEQYF. CDR3 nucleotide sequence: TGCGCCAGCAGCCCTGAAAAACAGGGGGTGGAAGAGCAGTACTTC.

This clone was observed once. This chain joins TRBV5-1 and TRBJ2-3, with a tentative D call TRBD1 (6 bases). The CDR3 covers 14 residues. V was trimmed by 1 base and J by 1 base, leaving 7 bases between them. CDR1 and CDR2 (germline): SGHRS, YFSETQ. CDR3 nucleotides: TGCGCCAGCAGCTTGTACAGGGGCACAGATACGCAGTATTTT. Translating gives CASSLYRGTDTQYF.

This chain links TRBV30 with TRBJ1-2; possible D gene TRBD1, 6 bases. CDR1 and CDR2 (germline): GTSNPN, SVGIG (reference sequence). The CDR3 has 13 residues. Trimming stripped 1 base from V and 3 bases from J, with 9 bases between. In nucleotides, the CDR3 is TGTGCCTGGAGTGCGACAGGAGACTATGGCTACACCTTC. As protein: CAWSATGDYGYTF.

The V and J genes are TRBV6-1 and TRBJ1-1, with D tentatively TRBD1 (5 bases). In germline, CDR1 is MNHNS, CDR2 SASEGT. This CDR3 comprises 14 residues. The V and J ends lost 4 bases and 3 bases respectively, with 12 bases between them. The chain's CDR3 is CASSVAGQDTEAFF. In DNA, the CDR3 is TGTGCCAGCAGTGTGGCAGGGCAGGACACTGAAGCTTTCTTT.

The table lists this clone with a count of one. DNA of the CDR3: TGTGCCAGCTCATCTGGACAGGCCAGCTCCTACAATGAGCAGTTCTTC. Translated, it gives CASSSGQASSYNEQFF. The V and J genes are TRBV18 and TRBJ2-1, with 7 bases that match TRBD1. V was pared by 5 bases and J by 0 bases, with 7 bases of the junction left unmatched. In germline, CDR1 is KGHSH, CDR2 LQKENI. CDR3 size: 16 residues. Using reference TRBV18 and TRBJ2-1 for the parts outside the CDR3, the full variable domain is NAGVMQNPRHLVRRRGQEARLRCSPMKGHSHVYWYRQLPEEGLKFMVYLQKENIIDESGMPKERFSAEFPKEGPSILRIQQVVRGDSAAYFCASSSGQASSYNEQFFGPGTRLTVL.

This chain connects TRBV28 to TRBJ1-2, with a possible D match to TRBD1 (5 bases). Trimming shortened V by 6 bases and J by 6 bases, and 14 bases separated the two germline ends. Per the germline V gene, CDR1 is MDHEN and CDR2 is SYDVKM. The CDR3 consists of 13 residues. CDR3 nucleotides: TGTGCCAGCAGAGCTACCGGGACTCATGGCTACACCTTC. It codes for CASRATGTHGYTF.

This sequence joins TRBV29-1 and TRBJ1-2; the D gene is possibly TRBD1 (6 bases). This CDR3 spans 12 amino acids. CDR1 SQVTM and CDR2 ANQGSEA come from the germline V gene. V lost 7 bases and J 6 bases, leaving 15 bases between the germline ends. The CDR3 region has the DNA TGCAGCGCTTTACCCGGGACAAATGGCTACACCTTC. Protein sequence: CSALPGTNGYTF.

V is TRBV11-3 and J is TRBJ2-5; 7 bases map to TRBD2. The CDR3 runs 13 residues. V lost 4 bases, J lost 5 bases, and 4 bases stayed unmatched. The germline V gene has CDR1 SGHNT and CDR2 YENEEA. In nucleotides, the CDR3 is TGTGCCAGCAGCTCATCCGGGGGGGAGACCCAGTACTTC. Translated, it gives CASSSSGGETQYF.

This clone was observed a single time. The V call is TRBV7-9, the J call TRBJ1-2; 9 bases map to TRBD1. CDR1 is SEHNR, CDR2 FQNEAQ, per germline (reference sequence). This CDR3 is built from 16 residues. V was clipped by 5 bases and J by 3 bases; unmatched bases: 10. This CDR3 is CASSPVGDRVDYGYTF. The CDR3 bases are TGTGCCAGCAGCCCAGTAGGGGACAGGGTAGACTATGGCTACACCTTC. The entire variable domain, with the rest obtained from reference TRBV7-9 and TRBJ1-2, is as follows: DTGVSQNPRHKITKRGQNVTFRCDPISEHNRLYWYRQTLGQGPEFLTYFQNEAQLEKSRLLSDRFSAERPKGSFSTLEIQRTEQGDSAMYLCASSPVGDRVDYGYTFGSGTRLTVV.

This clone came up once. The chain employs TRBV1 and TRBJ2-7; the listed D gene, TRBD2, was not tested against the DNA. TRBV1 is deemed a pseudogene. The CDR3 runs to 13 residues. CDR3 bases: TGCACCAGCAGCCAAGATAACCCGGGCGAGCAGTACTTC. This sequence encodes CTSSQDNPGEQYF.

The gene calls are TRBV27 and TRBJ1-2, with 7 bases aligning to TRBD1. Germline V gene sequence: CDR1 MNHEY, CDR2 SMNVEV (reference sequence). The J segment lost 8 bases and the V segment lost 0 bases, leaving 6 bases of the junction unmatched. The CDR3 runs to 14 residues. This CDR3 reads CASSLSHRGGGYTF. Written as DNA, the CDR3 is TGTGCCAGCAGTTTATCACACAGGGGTGGAGGCTACACCTTC.

The V call is TRBV12-5, the J call TRBJ1-1, with D perhaps matching TRBD1 (5 bases). In germline, CDR1 is LGHNT, CDR2 FRNRAP. CDR3 length equals 15 residues. The ends were cut back, 0 bases at V and 5 bases at J, with 13 bases in the middle. The DNA of the CDR3 is TGTGCTAGTGGTTTGGTACTGGGGCGACGGACTGAAGCTTTCTTT. This codes for CASGLVLGRRTEAFF.

This chain connects TRBV30 to TRBJ2-5, with D uncertain. Germline V gene data show CDR1 as GTSNPN and CDR2 as SVGIG (reference sequence). The CDR3 is made up of 15 amino acids. V was trimmed by 3 bases and J by 1 base, leaving 15 bases between them. Here the CDR3 reads CAWSARWAIQETQYF. Here the CDR3 DNA reads TGTGCCTGGAGCGCTCGATGGGCCATCCAAGAGACCCAGTACTTC.

This sequence joins TRBV27 and TRBJ1-2, with 7 bases aligning to TRBD1. Germline V gene lookup returns CDR1 MNHEY and CDR2 SMNVEV (reference sequence). This CDR3 spans 16 amino acids. Losses at the gene ends were 6 bases for V and 4 bases for J; bases not matched to a gene: 14. The CDR3 spells CASRKAGQVTLYGYTF. The DNA for the CDR3 is TGTGCCAGCAGAAAAGCAGGACAGGTGACTCTCTATGGCTACACCTTC.

A few counts support this clone. The chain is built from TRBV7-9 and TRBJ2-1, with 13 nucleotides matching TRBD2. The CDR3 has 15 residues. Germline-derived CDR1 and CDR2 are SEHNR and FQNEAQ (reference sequence). Trimming at V came to 4 bases and at J to 12 bases, leaving 9 bases not matched to a gene. This CDR3 is CASSSGTSGTGGQFF. The CDR3 bases are TGTGCCAGCAGCTCAGGGACTAGCGGGACGGGGGGGCAGTTCTTC. The variable domain in full, with the rest retrieved from reference TRBV7-9 and TRBJ2-1, is DTGVSQNPRHKITKRGQNVTFRCDPISEHNRLYWYRQTLGQGPEFLTYFQNEAQLEKSRLLSDRFSAERPKGSFSTLEIQRTEQGDSAMYLCASSSGTSGTGGQFFGPGTRLTVL.

The V gene is TRBV28, the J gene TRBJ1-1; D remains unclear. This CDR3 contains 15 residues. With 3 bases removed from V and 3 bases from J, the gap between germline ends came to 14 bases. Germline CDR1 MDHEN, CDR2 SYDVKM. The CDR3 bases are TGTGCCAGCAGTTTGATACAGCGCGGGGACACTGAAGCTTTCTTT. This translates into CASSLIQRGDTEAFF. Full variable domain (rest looked up from reference TRBV28 and TRBJ1-1): DVKVTQSSRYLVKRTGEKVFLECVQDMDHENMFWYRQDPGLGLRLIYFSYDVKMKEKGDIPEGYSVSREKKERFSLILESASTNQTSMYLCASSLIQRGDTEAFFGQGTRLTVV.

The J gene is TRBJ2-2, the V gene TRBV7-9; the match to TRBD2 covers 9 bases. Germline loops: CDR1 SEHNR, CDR2 FQNEAQ (reference sequence). The V gene end was trimmed by 0 bases and the J gene end by 7 bases; junction bases not matched to a gene: 9. The CDR3 totals 17 residues. CDR3 amino acids: CASSLASGSGVIGELFF. The DNA of the CDR3 is TGTGCCAGCAGCTTAGCTAGCGGGAGTGGAGTTATCGGGGAGCTGTTTTTT.

The V call is TRBV5-8, the J call TRBJ2-3, with a weak D call TRBD1 (5 bases). Germline loops: CDR1 SGHTS, CDR2 YDEGEE. Trimming left V 0 bases short and J 0 bases short, with 8 bases between. This CDR3 is 15 amino acids long. The CDR3 sequence is CASSLGGGSTDTQYF. For the CDR3, the DNA is TGTGCCAGCAGCTTGGGGGGCGGTAGCACAGATACGCAGTATTTT.

J is TRBJ2-5 and V is TRBV15; 7 bases align to TRBD1. Germline V gives CDR1 LNHNV, CDR2 YYDKDF (reference sequence). J lost 11 bases, V lost 0 bases, and 15 bases had no gene match. The CDR3 extends over 16 amino acids. The CDR3 DNA reads TGTGCCACCAGCAGAGATGGGGACAGCCGTGTTAGGGAGCAGTACTTC. Its protein product is CATSRDGDSRVREQYF.

The chain carries TRBV5-1 and TRBJ2-3; 9 nucleotides agree with TRBD1. V lost 9 bases and J lost 3; bases outside the gene matches: 11. CDR1 and CDR2 from the germline V gene are SGHRS and YFSETQ. This CDR3 comprises 15 residues. The CDR3, as DNA: TGCGCCACCCAGTGGGGGGACAGGGAGACAGATACGCAGTATTTT. Amino acids: CATQWGDRETDTQYF.

The CDR3 reads CASSLQGVTGELFF. The DNA of the CDR3 is TGTGCCAGCAGCTTACAAGGGGTCACCGGGGAGCTGTTTTTT. V and J are TRBV7-9 and TRBJ2-2; weak D call: TRBD1 (5 bases). This CDR3 has 14 amino acids. The germline V gene encodes CDR1 SEHNR and CDR2 FQNEAQ (reference sequence). The ends were cut back, 2 bases at V and 4 bases at J, with 8 bases in the middle. Supplemented by reference TRBV7-9 and TRBJ2-2, the full variable domain reads DTGVSQNPRHKITKRGQNVTFRCDPISEHNRLYWYRQTLGQGPEFLTYFQNEAQLEKSRLLSDRFSAERPKGSFSTLEIQRTEQGDSAMYLCASSLQGVTGELFFGEGSRLTVL.

The gene calls are TRBV25-1 and TRBJ1-3; D is ambiguous. Germline V CDR1 and CDR2: MGHDK, SYGVNS. The CDR3 loop spans 13 amino acids. V was clipped by 6 bases and J by 9 bases, with 15 bases between them. As DNA, the CDR3 is TGTGCCAGCAGGAGAGGTGCAGATTCCACCATATATTTT. This encodes CASRRGADSTIYF.

The genes are TRBV7-9 and TRBJ2-5; 10 bases match TRBD2. The CDR3 has 16 amino acids. Germline V CDR1 and CDR2: SEHNR, FQNEAQ (reference sequence). J lost 3 bases, V lost 6 bases, and 10 bases had no gene match. The CDR3 coding sequence is TGTGCCAGCAGACCTATACTAGCGGGAAGGGAAGAGACCCAGTACTTC. Encoded protein: CASRPILAGREETQYF.

The rearrangement links TRBV5-1 to TRBJ2-1, with 8 bases identical to TRBD2. From germline, CDR1 is SGHRS and CDR2 YFSETQ. J gave up 8 bases and V 2 bases, and 6 bases lay outside the gene matches. The CDR3 covers 14 residues. The CDR3 protein is CASSLSGGIDEQFF. The CDR3 DNA sequence: TGCGCCAGCAGCTTATCGGGGGGGATCGATGAGCAGTTCTTC.

This chain connects TRBV30 to TRBJ2-7; tentative D call: TRBD2 (5 bases). The CDR3 is 18 residues long. Trimming shortened V by 0 bases and J by 7 bases, and 28 bases separated the two germline ends. Germline CDR1 GTSNPN, CDR2 SVGIG (reference sequence). CDR3 region: CAWSVPLLGRVGFWEQYF. The CDR3 DNA is TGTGCCTGGAGTGTACCACTCCTCGGGCGGGTTGGGTTTTGGGAGCAGTACTTC.

The chain carries TRBV7-3 and TRBJ2-1; 12 bases are a match to TRBD2. V was clipped by 5 bases and J by 3 bases; unmatched bases: 11. This CDR3 is built from 18 residues. From germline, CDR1 is SGHTA and CDR2 FQGTGA. DNA for the CDR3: TGTGCCAGCAGCCCTGGACTAGCGGGACGAATGGACTACAATGAGCAGTTCTTC. Translated: CASSPGLAGRMDYNEQFF.

The V call is TRBV6-6, the J call TRBJ2-1; 8 bases are a match to TRBD2. Germline V gives CDR1 MNHNY, CDR2 SVGAGI (reference sequence). The trim removed 5 bases at V and 9 bases at J, leaving 15 bases unmatched. This CDR3 spans 16 amino acids. The CDR3 is CASSRTSLRGLGEQFF. For the CDR3, the DNA is TGTGCCAGCAGTAGGACTAGCTTACGGGGTTTGGGTGAGCAGTTCTTC.

V usage is TRBV5-6 and J usage is TRBJ2-1; D is possibly TRBD1 (5 bases). This CDR3 is 17 amino acids long. Germline CDR1 and CDR2: SGHDT and YYEEEE. Trimming left V 1 base short and J 5 bases short, with 19 bases between. For the CDR3, the DNA is TGTGCCAGCAGCTTGAATCCGCCAGGGTGGACAAACAATGAGCAGTTCTTC. Translation gives CASSLNPPGWTNNEQFF.

This clone was picked up a small number of times. The chain couples TRBV28 to TRBJ2-7; 7 bases are shared with TRBD2. V dropped 6 bases and J dropped 0; count of bases not matched to a gene: 5. The germline V gene has CDR1 MDHEN and CDR2 SYDVKM. CDR3 length: 14 residues. CDR3 amino acids: CASSGTTTSYEQYF. CDR3 sequence (DNA): TGTGCCAGCAGCGGGACTACAACCTCCTACGAGCAGTACTTC.